This T cell receptor (beta chain) was documented in a study of blood T cells in healthy people across ages. Study summary: Template-switching capture recovered about one barcoded beta molecule per two T cells.

Then a second PCR, running roughly 6 to 12 cycles, was carried out with a sample-barcoded 5' primer and a J-beta primer mix. Every molecule of cDNA carried a tag from a template-switch adaptor with 12 random nucleotides. TCRdb reprocessed the 5' RACE reads with MiXCR, giving one entry per CDR3 protein. The sample contains more than 800,000 distinct CDR3 sequences, more than 25% of which appear only once. The trim removed 2 bases at V and 0 bases at J, leaving 10 bases unmatched. Germline V lookup: CDR1 KGHSH, CDR2 LQKENI. This CDR3 contains 19 residues. This clonotype appeared a few times. The chain combines TRBV18 with TRBJ2-6; 7 bases agree with TRBD1. Sequenced sample: blood. The source is a woman of 80 years or more in good health. CDR3 region: CASSPINRGSSSGANVLTF. The DNA of the CDR3 is TGTGCCAGCTCACCAATAAACAGGGGAAGTAGCTCTGGGGCCAACGTCCTGACTTTC.